This is a list of T cell receptor beta chains from one sample in a study of lymphopenia after photon versus proton radiotherapy. The table came from immunoSEQ multiplex PCR; TCRdb's copy has only in-frame clones and leaves some out. There are roughly 58,000 clones in the sample; about 85% occur only once, and roughly 12% lies in the top ten. Sequenced here: peripheral blood, sampled from a patient treated with proton-based radiotherapy. The receptor set was obtained from a man aged 80 or over with esophageal cancer. Each CDR3 is given with its conserved first and last residue. The D gene is left open where the match is weak. For some rows the clone size is stated as once, few or many, or as a class when expanded; others skip it.

clone_size: once; v_call: TRBV6-1; j_call: TRBJ1-3; d_call: -; cdr3_nt: TGTGCCAGCAGTGATTATGGTACAGCTGGAAACACCATATATTTT; cdr3_aa: CASSDYGTAGNTIYF
clone_size: -; v_call: TRBV6-4; j_call: TRBJ1-1; d_call: -; cdr3_nt: TGTGCCGAATCGGATAAAACGGGGCGCGGGCGGAACACTGAAGCTTTCTTT; cdr3_aa: CAESDKTGRGRNTEAFF
clone_size: -; v_call: TRBV2; j_call: TRBJ2-1; d_call: TRBD2; cdr3_nt: TGTGCCAGCAGTGAAGCTATCGAGCGGGAGGGGTTCTTC; cdr3_aa: CASSEAIEREGFF
clone_size: -; v_call: TRBV19; j_call: TRBJ1-5; d_call: TRBD1; cdr3_nt: TGTGCCAGTACGGGGACAGGGAGGAATCAGCCCCAGCATTTT; cdr3_aa: CASTGTGRNQPQHF
clone_size: -; v_call: TRBV27; j_call: TRBJ2-2; d_call: TRBD2; cdr3_nt: TGTGCCAGCGCCAGGGGTAGCGGGAGTCCGTTGTTCACCGGGGAGCTGTTTTTT; cdr3_aa: CASARGSGSPLFTGELFF
clone_size: -; v_call: TRBV2; j_call: TRBJ1-4; d_call: TRBD1; cdr3_nt: TGTGCCAGCAGAAGACAGGGGTTAAATGAAAAACTGTTTTTT; cdr3_aa: CASRRQGLNEKLFF
clone_size: -; v_call: TRBV7-9; j_call: TRBJ1-1; d_call: -; cdr3_nt: TGTGCCAGCAGCTTTAACCGGAACACTGAAGCTTTCTTT; cdr3_aa: CASSFNRNTEAFF
clone_size: -; v_call: TRBV2; j_call: TRBJ1-1; d_call: -; cdr3_nt: TGTGCCAGCAGTGCCGACCAGGGCACTGAAGCTTTCTTT; cdr3_aa: CASSADQGTEAFF
clone_size: few; v_call: TRBV7-9; j_call: TRBJ2-3; d_call: TRBD2; cdr3_nt: TGTGCCAGCAGCCCAAGGACTAGCGGGGCTAGATGGGGCACAGATACGCAGTATTTT; cdr3_aa: CASSPRTSGARWGTDTQYF
clone_size: -; v_call: TRBV7-2; j_call: TRBJ1-5; d_call: -; cdr3_nt: TGTGCCAGCAGCTCGGACAGCAATCAGCCCCAGCATTTT; cdr3_aa: CASSSDSNQPQHF
clone_size: -; v_call: TRBV5-5; j_call: TRBJ2-5; d_call: -; cdr3_nt: TGTGCCAGCAGCTTCGGTGAAGAGGAGACCCAGTACTTC; cdr3_aa: CASSFGEEETQYF
clone_size: once; v_call: TRBV27; j_call: TRBJ2-7; d_call: TRBD2; cdr3_nt: TGTGCCAGCAGTCTTACTAGCGGGAGTGACGAGCAGTACTTC; cdr3_aa: CASSLTSGSDEQYF
clone_size: -; v_call: TRBV5-1; j_call: TRBJ1-2; d_call: -; cdr3_nt: TGCGCCAGCAGCTTCCGGGAGCCCTATGGCTACACCTTC; cdr3_aa: CASSFREPYGYTF
clone_size: -; v_call: TRBV5-1; j_call: TRBJ1-1; d_call: -; cdr3_nt: TGCGCCAGCAGCTTTAACAGGAACACTGAAGCTTTCTTT; cdr3_aa: CASSFNRNTEAFF
clone_size: -; v_call: TRBV5-1; j_call: TRBJ2-7; d_call: -; cdr3_nt: TGCGCCAGCAGCTTGGAGGCAGCTAGTGAGTTCTACGAGCAGTACTTC; cdr3_aa: CASSLEAASEFYEQYF
clone_size: once; v_call: TRBV6-5; j_call: TRBJ1-1; d_call: -; cdr3_nt: TGTGCCAGCAGTCCGGTTTCGGCCCGCGGGGCTTTCTTT; cdr3_aa: CASSPVSARGAFF
clone_size: -; v_call: TRBV11-2; j_call: TRBJ2-5; d_call: TRBD2; cdr3_nt: TGTGCCAGCAGCCAGCCGGGAGGGGAGACCCAGTACTTC; cdr3_aa: CASSQPGGETQYF
clone_size: -; v_call: TRBV18; j_call: TRBJ2-3; d_call: TRBD2; cdr3_nt: TGTGCCAGCTCATCCCGGACTAGCGGGAGCGGAGTCGGCACAGATACGCAGTATTTT; cdr3_aa: CASSSRTSGSGVGTDTQYF
clone_size: -; v_call: TRBV14; j_call: TRBJ1-3; d_call: TRBD1; cdr3_nt: TGTGCCAGCAGCCGCCGACAGGGATTCCGGGGAAACACCATATATTTT; cdr3_aa: CASSRRQGFRGNTIYF
clone_size: -; v_call: TRBV4-2; j_call: TRBJ2-5; d_call: -; cdr3_nt: TGTGCCAGCAGCCAAGAAGCAGAGACCCAGTACTTC; cdr3_aa: CASSQEAETQYF
clone_size: -; v_call: TRBV7-9; j_call: TRBJ1-2; d_call: -; cdr3_nt: TGTGCCAGCAGCTACGGGGGGCTGGGCTATGGCTACACCTTC; cdr3_aa: CASSYGGLGYGYTF
clone_size: -; v_call: TRBV2; j_call: TRBJ2-7; d_call: -; cdr3_nt: TGTGCCAGCAGCTGGGGGGTCGAGCAGTACTTC; cdr3_aa: CASSWGVEQYF
clone_size: -; v_call: TRBV5-5; j_call: TRBJ2-5; d_call: -; cdr3_nt: TGTGCCAGCAGCTTGTATTCCCAAGAGACCCAGTACTTC; cdr3_aa: CASSLYSQETQYF
clone_size: -; v_call: TRBV5-1; j_call: TRBJ2-3; d_call: TRBD1; cdr3_nt: TGCGCCAGCAGCTGGGGACAGGCTAGCACAGATACGCAGTATTTT; cdr3_aa: CASSWGQASTDTQYF
clone_size: -; v_call: TRBV15; j_call: TRBJ2-7; d_call: TRBD1; cdr3_nt: TGTGCCACCAGCAGAGGGGACAGGCAATTTTACGAGCAGTACTTC; cdr3_aa: CATSRGDRQFYEQYF
clone_size: -; v_call: TRBV10-3; j_call: TRBJ2-3; d_call: -; cdr3_nt: TGTGCCATCAGTGAGCTAGATACGCAGTATTTT; cdr3_aa: CAISELDTQYF
clone_size: -; v_call: TRBV6-1; j_call: TRBJ1-2; d_call: -; cdr3_nt: TGTGCCAGCACCCGAAGAGAGGGTTTGGACTATGGCTACACCTTC; cdr3_aa: CASTRREGLDYGYTF
clone_size: once; v_call: TRBV4-3; j_call: TRBJ1-1; d_call: -; cdr3_nt: TGCGCCAGCAGCCAACCTCCGGGAGCTGAAGCTTTCTTT; cdr3_aa: CASSQPPGAEAFF
clone_size: -; v_call: TRBV10-3; j_call: TRBJ1-3; d_call: TRBD1; cdr3_nt: TGTGCCATCAGCCCAGGGGGGGGAAGTGGAAACACCATATATTTT; cdr3_aa: CAISPGGGSGNTIYF
clone_size: -; v_call: TRBV5-8; j_call: TRBJ1-2; d_call: -; cdr3_nt: TGTGCCAGCAGCTTCCCCGGGAGGAGCTATGGCTACACCTTC; cdr3_aa: CASSFPGRSYGYTF
clone_size: -; v_call: TRBV5-1; j_call: TRBJ1-2; d_call: TRBD1; cdr3_nt: TGCGCCAGCAGCTTGGATGCAGGGGGTTTTGAGAACTATGGCTACACCTTC; cdr3_aa: CASSLDAGGFENYGYTF
clone_size: few; v_call: TRBV30; j_call: TRBJ1-5; d_call: TRBD1; cdr3_nt: TGTGCCTGGGGCACCGGGACAGGGGGTTCTCGGCCCCAGCATTTT; cdr3_aa: CAWGTGTGGSRPQHF
clone_size: -; v_call: TRBV14; j_call: TRBJ2-7; d_call: TRBD1; cdr3_nt: TGTGCCAGCAGCAGCCTCAGGGGGCGAAGCGAGCAGTACTTC; cdr3_aa: CASSSLRGRSEQYF
clone_size: -; v_call: TRBV6-4; j_call: TRBJ2-1; d_call: TRBD2; cdr3_nt: TGTGCCAGCAGCCCCACTAGCGAAGGAAATGATGAGCAGTTCTTC; cdr3_aa: CASSPTSEGNDEQFF
clone_size: few; v_call: TRBV29-1; j_call: TRBJ2-7; d_call: -; cdr3_nt: TGCAGCGTTGAGCAGGGGGGAACCTACGAGCAGTACTTC; cdr3_aa: CSVEQGGTYEQYF
clone_size: -; v_call: TRBV4-2; j_call: TRBJ1-3; d_call: -; cdr3_nt: TGTGCCAGCAGCCCCCGTCTCCCGCGGGGGAGGACTGGAAACACCATATATTTT; cdr3_aa: CASSPRLPRGRTGNTIYF
clone_size: -; v_call: TRBV4-3; j_call: TRBJ1-6; d_call: TRBD1; cdr3_nt: TGCGCCAGCAGCCAAGATAGGGGGCAGGGAAATTCACCCCTCCACTTT; cdr3_aa: CASSQDRGQGNSPLHF
clone_size: -; v_call: TRBV4-1; j_call: TRBJ1-5; d_call: -; cdr3_nt: TGCGCCAGCAGCCAAGATCCTGGTACGACTTTTCTGCCCCAGCATTTT; cdr3_aa: CASSQDPGTTFLPQHF
clone_size: -; v_call: TRBV6-5; j_call: TRBJ2-7; d_call: TRBD2; cdr3_nt: TGTGCCAGCAGTGACCTGGGGGGGGCCTACGAGCAGTACTTC; cdr3_aa: CASSDLGGAYEQYF
clone_size: -; v_call: TRBV6-6; j_call: TRBJ1-2; d_call: -; cdr3_nt: TGTGCCAGCAACCCTGGGCCCAATGGCTACACCTTC; cdr3_aa: CASNPGPNGYTF
clone_size: once; v_call: TRBV6-6; j_call: TRBJ1-1; d_call: -; cdr3_nt: TGTGCCAGCAGTTACCCTAGCGGACTCTCTGAAGCTTTCTTT; cdr3_aa: CASSYPSGLSEAFF
clone_size: -; v_call: TRBV4-1; j_call: TRBJ1-1; d_call: -; cdr3_nt: TGCGCCAGCAGCAATCCGGGACGGACGAACACTGAAGCTTTCTTT; cdr3_aa: CASSNPGRTNTEAFF
clone_size: -; v_call: TRBV5-1; j_call: TRBJ2-6; d_call: TRBD1; cdr3_nt: TGCGCCAGCAGCTCCACAGGGGGAATCTCTGGGGCCAACGTCCTGACTTTC; cdr3_aa: CASSSTGGISGANVLTF
clone_size: medium-sized; v_call: TRBV7-2; j_call: TRBJ1-3; d_call: -; cdr3_nt: TGTGCCAGCAGCTTAAATGTGGGGAGTGGAAACACCATATATTTT; cdr3_aa: CASSLNVGSGNTIYF
clone_size: -; v_call: TRBV6-7; j_call: TRBJ2-3; d_call: -; cdr3_nt: TGTGCCAGCAGTTACCCAAACAGGGCACACCTTAGCACAGATACGCAGTATTTT; cdr3_aa: CASSYPNRAHLSTDTQYF
clone_size: -; v_call: TRBV5-1; j_call: TRBJ2-3; d_call: TRBD1; cdr3_nt: TGCGCCAGCAGCATGGACAGGGGAGGGGATACGCAGTATTTT; cdr3_aa: CASSMDRGGDTQYF
clone_size: -; v_call: TRBV5-1; j_call: TRBJ1-4; d_call: -; cdr3_nt: TGCGCCAGCAGCTTGTCAGGGCTTGCAACTAATGAAAAACTGTTTTTT; cdr3_aa: CASSLSGLATNEKLFF
clone_size: -; v_call: TRBV19; j_call: TRBJ1-4; d_call: -; cdr3_nt: TGTGCCAGTAGTAGGGGGTCCGCAACTAATGAAAAACTGTTTTTT; cdr3_aa: CASSRGSATNEKLFF
clone_size: -; v_call: TRBV7-8; j_call: TRBJ2-1; d_call: -; cdr3_nt: TGTGCCAGCAGCTTAGGACGGGTGAATGAGCAGTTCTTC; cdr3_aa: CASSLGRVNEQFF
clone_size: -; v_call: TRBV4-3; j_call: TRBJ2-7; d_call: TRBD1; cdr3_nt: TGCGCCAGCAGCCTGGACAGGGCCTACGAGCAGTACTTC; cdr3_aa: CASSLDRAYEQYF
clone_size: -; v_call: TRBV6-4; j_call: TRBJ2-3; d_call: -; cdr3_nt: TGTGCCAGCAGTGAGGATTTAGGGACTGGGGTGACAGATACGCAGTATTTT; cdr3_aa: CASSEDLGTGVTDTQYF